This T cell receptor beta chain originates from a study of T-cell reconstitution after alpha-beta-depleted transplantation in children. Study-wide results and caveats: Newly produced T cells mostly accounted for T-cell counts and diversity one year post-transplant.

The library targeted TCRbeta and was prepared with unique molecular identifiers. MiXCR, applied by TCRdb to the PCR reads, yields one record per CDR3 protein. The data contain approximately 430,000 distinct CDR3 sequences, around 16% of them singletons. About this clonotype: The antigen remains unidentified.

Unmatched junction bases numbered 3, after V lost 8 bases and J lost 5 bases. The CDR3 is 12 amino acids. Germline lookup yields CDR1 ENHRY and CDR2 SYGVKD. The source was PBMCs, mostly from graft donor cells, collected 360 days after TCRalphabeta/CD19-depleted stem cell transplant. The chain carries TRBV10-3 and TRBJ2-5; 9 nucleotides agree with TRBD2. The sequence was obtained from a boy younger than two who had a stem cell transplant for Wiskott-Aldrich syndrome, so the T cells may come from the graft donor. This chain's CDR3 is CAIGTSLETQYF. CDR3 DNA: TGTGCCATCGGGACTAGCCTGGAGACCCAGTACTTC.